This T cell receptor beta chain derives from a study of blood T cell repertoires in COVID-19. Study-wide background: Donors in the United States, Italy and Spain gave samples during acute or convalescent COVID-19. Sources were T cells, B-cell-depleted T cells, or PBMCs; the material itself was cDNA or gDNA.

The germline CDR1 and CDR2 sequences are SGHTS and YDEGEE. There are 14 residues in the CDR3. V lost 5 bases and J lost 4; bases outside the gene matches: 7. Source study methods: Counts of nucleated cells, estimated from reference gene primer amplification, were obtained. TCRdb's copy holds only in-frame clones and misses some; the assay was immunoSEQ multiplex PCR. The V and J calls and the clone size are those of that table, but D and trimming were determined from the DNA. The data contain about 89,000 clones, 70% to 80% of them singletons. The clonotype was recovered from a human donor in a cohort sampled during active COVID-19. Sequencing was performed on peripheral blood. This rearrangement joins TRBV5-8 to TRBJ1-2; 8 bases fit TRBD1. CDR3 loop: CASRKGQGSYGYTF. CDR3 in DNA: TGTGCCAGCAGAAAAGGACAGGGAAGCTATGGCTACACCTTC.